This T cell receptor beta chain stems from a study of naive and memory T cell subsets. CDR1 and CDR2 (germline): SEHNR, FQNEAQ (reference sequence). This CDR3 is 13 amino acids long. Deletions cut 1 base from V and 3 bases from J, with 6 bases between. By share, this clonotype counts as medium-sized. Blood and skin TCR RNA was reverse transcribed with alpha and beta constant primers. Using its own MiXCR run on the 5' RACE reads, TCRdb lists one record per CDR3 protein. Of roughly 26,000 distinct CDR3 sequences listed, around 21% are singletons. Whole blood, 2.5 ml, came from adult healthy volunteers. The sequence was obtained from a female donor in good health. This sequence joins TRBV7-9 and TRBJ1-1; D not resolved. As DNA, the CDR3 is TGTGCCAGCAGCTTAGTGGTCTACACTGAAGCTTTCTTT. It specifies CASSLVVYTEAFF.